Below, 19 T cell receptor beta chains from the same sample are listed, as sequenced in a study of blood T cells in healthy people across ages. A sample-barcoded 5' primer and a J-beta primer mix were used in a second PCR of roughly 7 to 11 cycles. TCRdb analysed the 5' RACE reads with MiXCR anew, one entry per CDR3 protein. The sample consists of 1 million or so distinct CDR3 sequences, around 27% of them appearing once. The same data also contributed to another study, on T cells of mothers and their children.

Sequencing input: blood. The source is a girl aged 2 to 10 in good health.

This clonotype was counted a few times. CDR3 sequence (DNA): TGTGCCAGTAACACATTTCAGGGCTCTGGGGCCAACGTCCTGACTTTC. Its translation: CASNTFQGSGANVLTF. The rearrangement uses TRBV28 and TRBJ2-6, with TRBD1 as a possible D gene (5 bases). With 9 bases removed from V and 0 bases from J, the gap between germline ends came to 15 bases. Germline V gene data show CDR1 as MDHEN and CDR2 as SYDVKM. CDR3 length: 16 amino acids.

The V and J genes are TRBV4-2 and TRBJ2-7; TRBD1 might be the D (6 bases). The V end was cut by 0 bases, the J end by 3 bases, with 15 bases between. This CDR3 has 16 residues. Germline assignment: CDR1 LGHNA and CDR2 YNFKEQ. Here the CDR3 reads CASSQDRQGRNYEQYF. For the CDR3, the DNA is TGTGCCAGCAGCCAAGATCGGCAGGGGAGAAACTACGAGCAGTACTTC.

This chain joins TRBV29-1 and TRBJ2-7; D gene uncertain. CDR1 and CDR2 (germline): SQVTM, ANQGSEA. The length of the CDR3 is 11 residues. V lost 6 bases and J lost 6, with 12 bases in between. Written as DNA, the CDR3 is TGCAGCGTCGCGACACCCTTCGAGCAGTACTTC. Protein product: CSVATPFEQYF.

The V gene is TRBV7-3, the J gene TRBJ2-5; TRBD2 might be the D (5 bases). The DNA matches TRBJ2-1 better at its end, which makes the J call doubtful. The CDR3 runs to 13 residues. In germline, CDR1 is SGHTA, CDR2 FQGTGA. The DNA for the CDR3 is TGTGCCAGCAGATTCGCGGGTTCAAATGAGCAGTTCTTC. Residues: CASRFAGSNEQFF.

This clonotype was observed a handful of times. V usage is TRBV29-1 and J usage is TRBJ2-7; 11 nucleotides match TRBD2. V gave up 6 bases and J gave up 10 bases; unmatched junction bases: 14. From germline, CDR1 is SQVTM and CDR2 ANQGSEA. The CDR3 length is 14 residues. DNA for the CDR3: TGCAGCGTGGAACTAGCGGGAGAGCGAGCTCACCAGTACTTC. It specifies CSVELAGERAHQYF.

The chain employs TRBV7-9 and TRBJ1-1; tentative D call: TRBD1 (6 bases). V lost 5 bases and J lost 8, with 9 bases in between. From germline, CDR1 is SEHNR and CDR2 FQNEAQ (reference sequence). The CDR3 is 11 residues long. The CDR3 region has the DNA TGTGCCAGCAGCGCAGACAGGGAAGCTTTCTTT. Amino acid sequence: CASSADREAFF.

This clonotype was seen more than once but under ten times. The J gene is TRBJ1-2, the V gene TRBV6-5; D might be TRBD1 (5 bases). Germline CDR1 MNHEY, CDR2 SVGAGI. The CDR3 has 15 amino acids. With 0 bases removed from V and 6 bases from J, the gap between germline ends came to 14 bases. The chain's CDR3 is CASSYSSQGLDGYTF. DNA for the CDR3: TGTGCCAGCAGTTACTCGTCTCAGGGTTTGGATGGCTACACCTTC.

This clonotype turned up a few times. The CDR3 nucleotides are TGCAGCGTTGCAATAACCGGGGGCACAGATACGCAGTATTTT. It specifies CSVAITGGTDTQYF. The J gene is TRBJ2-3, the V gene TRBV29-1; TRBD2 might be the D (5 bases). V was trimmed by 4 bases and J by 1 base, leaving 12 bases between them. Germline loops: CDR1 SQVTM, CDR2 ANQGSEA. There are 14 residues in the CDR3.

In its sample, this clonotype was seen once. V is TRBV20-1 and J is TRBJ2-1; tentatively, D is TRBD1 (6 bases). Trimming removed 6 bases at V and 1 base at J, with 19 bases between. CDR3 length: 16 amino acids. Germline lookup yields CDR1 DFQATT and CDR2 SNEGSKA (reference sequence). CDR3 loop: CSAYRGDNPSYNEQFF. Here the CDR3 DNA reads TGCAGTGCATACCGAGGGGACAATCCATCCTACAATGAGCAGTTCTTC.

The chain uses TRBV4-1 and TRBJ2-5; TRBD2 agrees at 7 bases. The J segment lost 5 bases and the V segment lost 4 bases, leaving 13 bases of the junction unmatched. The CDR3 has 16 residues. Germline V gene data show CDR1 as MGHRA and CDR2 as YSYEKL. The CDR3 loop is CASSPGTAGNSETQYF. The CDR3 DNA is TGCGCCAGCAGCCCGGGCACAGCGGGAAATTCGGAGACCCAGTACTTC.

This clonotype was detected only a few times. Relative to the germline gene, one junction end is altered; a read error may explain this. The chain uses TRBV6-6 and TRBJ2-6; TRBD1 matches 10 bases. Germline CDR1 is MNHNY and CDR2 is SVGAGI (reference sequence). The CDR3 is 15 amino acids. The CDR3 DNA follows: TGTGCCAGCAGTATTGGACAGGGGGGCACCAACGTCCCGACTTTC. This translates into CASSIGQGGTNVPTF.

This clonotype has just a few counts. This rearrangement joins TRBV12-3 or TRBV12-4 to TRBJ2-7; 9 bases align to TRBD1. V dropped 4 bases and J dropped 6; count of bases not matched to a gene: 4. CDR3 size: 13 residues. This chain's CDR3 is CASSYRGQGEQYF. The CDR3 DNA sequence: TGTGCCAGCAGTTACAGGGGGCAGGGCGAGCAGTACTTC.

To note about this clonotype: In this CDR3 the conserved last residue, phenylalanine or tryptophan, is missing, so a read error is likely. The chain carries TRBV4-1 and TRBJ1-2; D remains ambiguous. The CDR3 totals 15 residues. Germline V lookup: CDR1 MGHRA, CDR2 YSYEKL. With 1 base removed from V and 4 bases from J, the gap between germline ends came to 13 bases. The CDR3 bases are TGCGCCAGCAGCCAAGGCAGTGCCTTGGGCTATGGCTACACCTTA. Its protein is CASSQGSALGYGYTL.

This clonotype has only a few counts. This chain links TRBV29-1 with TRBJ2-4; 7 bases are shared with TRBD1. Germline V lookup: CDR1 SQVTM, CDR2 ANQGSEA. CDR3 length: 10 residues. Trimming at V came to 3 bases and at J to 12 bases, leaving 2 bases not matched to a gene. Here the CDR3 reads CSVDTGAQYF. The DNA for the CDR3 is TGCAGCGTTGATACAGGGGCTCAGTACTTC.

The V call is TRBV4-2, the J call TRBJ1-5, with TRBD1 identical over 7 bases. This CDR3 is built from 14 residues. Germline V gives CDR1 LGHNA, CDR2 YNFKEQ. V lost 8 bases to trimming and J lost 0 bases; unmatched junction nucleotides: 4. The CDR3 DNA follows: TGTGCCAGCGGGACAGAATATAGCAATCAGCCCCAGCATTTT. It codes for CASGTEYSNQPQHF.

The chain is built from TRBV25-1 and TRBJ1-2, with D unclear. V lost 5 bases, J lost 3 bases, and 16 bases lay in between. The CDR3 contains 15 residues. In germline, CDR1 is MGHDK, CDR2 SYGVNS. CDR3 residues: CASSRHDGADYGYTF. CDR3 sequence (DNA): TGTGCCAGCAGTCGCCACGACGGAGCGGACTATGGCTACACCTTC.

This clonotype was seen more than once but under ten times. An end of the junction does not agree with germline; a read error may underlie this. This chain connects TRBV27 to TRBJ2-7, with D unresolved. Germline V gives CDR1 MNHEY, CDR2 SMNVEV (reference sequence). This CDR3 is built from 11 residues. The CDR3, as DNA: TGTGCCAGCAAGGCCCTCTACGGGCAGTACTTC. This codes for CASKALYGQYF.

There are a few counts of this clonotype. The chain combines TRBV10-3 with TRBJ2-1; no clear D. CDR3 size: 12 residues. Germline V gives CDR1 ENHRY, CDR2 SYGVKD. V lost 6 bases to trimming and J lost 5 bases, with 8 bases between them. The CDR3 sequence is CAISVANNEQFF. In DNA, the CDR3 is TGTGCCATCAGCGTGGCAAACAATGAGCAGTTCTTC.

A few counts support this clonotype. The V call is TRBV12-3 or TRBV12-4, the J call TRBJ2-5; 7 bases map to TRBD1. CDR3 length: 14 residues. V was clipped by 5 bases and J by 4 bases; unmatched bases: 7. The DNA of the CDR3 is TGTGCCAGCAGTACACCAACAGGGGTAGAGACCCAGTACTTC. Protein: CASSTPTGVETQYF.